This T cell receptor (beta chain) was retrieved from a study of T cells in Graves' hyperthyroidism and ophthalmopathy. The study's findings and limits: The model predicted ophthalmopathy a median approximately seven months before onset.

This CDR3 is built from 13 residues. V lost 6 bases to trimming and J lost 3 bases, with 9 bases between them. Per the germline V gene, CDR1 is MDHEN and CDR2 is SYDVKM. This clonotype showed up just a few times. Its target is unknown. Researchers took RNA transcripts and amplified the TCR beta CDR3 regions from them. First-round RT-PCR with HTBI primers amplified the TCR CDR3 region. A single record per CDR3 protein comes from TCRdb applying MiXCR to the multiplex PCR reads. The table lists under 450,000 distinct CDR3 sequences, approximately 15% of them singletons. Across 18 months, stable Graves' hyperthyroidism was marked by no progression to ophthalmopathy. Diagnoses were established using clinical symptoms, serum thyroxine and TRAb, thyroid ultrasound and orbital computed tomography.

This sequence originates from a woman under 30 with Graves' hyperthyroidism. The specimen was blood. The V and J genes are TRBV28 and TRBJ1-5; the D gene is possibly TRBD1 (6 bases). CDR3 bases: TGTGCCAGCAGAGGGGGGAACAATCAGCCCCAGCATTTT. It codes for CASRGGNNQPQHF.